This T cell receptor beta chain was observed in a study of PD-1 blockade in classical Hodgkin lymphoma. As to this clone: Its antigen is still unknown.

This table comes from immunoSEQ multiplex PCR, and its TCRdb copy is limited to in-frame clones, with some not included. The sample has about 150,000 clones, about 78% seen once. The CDR3 length is 15 residues. Germline lookup yields CDR1 SGHAT and CDR2 FQNNGV. The J segment lost 4 bases and the V segment lost 5 bases, leaving 10 bases of the junction unmatched. General observations from the study: Similar baseline diversity was found in complete responders and newly diagnosed patients. By C4D1 there was a significant rise in CD4+ TCR diversity but not in CD8+ TCR diversity. Baseline TCR diversity was reportedly lower in newly diagnosed patients than in healthy donors. It was reported as lower still in relapsed/refractory patients.

Autologous stem cell transplantation was followed by relapse in every patient, and brentuximab vedotin exposure varied. This chain links TRBV11-2 with TRBJ1-1; 7 positions match TRBD1. The receptor's source is a human donor with classical Hodgkin lymphoma. The specimen comprised peripheral blood mononuclear cells (PBMCs), sampled before the second cycle of nivolumab. The CDR3 here is CASSPEGAKGTEAFF. DNA of the CDR3: TGTGCCAGCAGCCCTGAGGGGGCTAAGGGCACTGAAGCTTTCTTT.